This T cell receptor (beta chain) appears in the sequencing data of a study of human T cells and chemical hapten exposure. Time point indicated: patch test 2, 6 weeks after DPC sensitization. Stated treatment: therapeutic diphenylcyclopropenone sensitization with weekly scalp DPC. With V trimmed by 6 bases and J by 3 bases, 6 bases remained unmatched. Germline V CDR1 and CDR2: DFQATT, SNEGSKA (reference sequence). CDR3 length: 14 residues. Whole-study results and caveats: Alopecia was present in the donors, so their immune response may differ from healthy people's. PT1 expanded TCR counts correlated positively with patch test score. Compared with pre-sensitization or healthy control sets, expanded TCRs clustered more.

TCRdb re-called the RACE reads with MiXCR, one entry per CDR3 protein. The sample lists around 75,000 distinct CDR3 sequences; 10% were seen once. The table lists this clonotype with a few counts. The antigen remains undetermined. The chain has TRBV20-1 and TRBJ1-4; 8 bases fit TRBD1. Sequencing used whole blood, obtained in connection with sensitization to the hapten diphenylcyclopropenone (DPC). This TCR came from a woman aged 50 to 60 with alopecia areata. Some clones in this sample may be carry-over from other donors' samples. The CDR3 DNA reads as TGCAGTGCGAGGACAGGGAGACCTAATGAAAAACTGTTTTTT. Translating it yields CSARTGRPNEKLFF.